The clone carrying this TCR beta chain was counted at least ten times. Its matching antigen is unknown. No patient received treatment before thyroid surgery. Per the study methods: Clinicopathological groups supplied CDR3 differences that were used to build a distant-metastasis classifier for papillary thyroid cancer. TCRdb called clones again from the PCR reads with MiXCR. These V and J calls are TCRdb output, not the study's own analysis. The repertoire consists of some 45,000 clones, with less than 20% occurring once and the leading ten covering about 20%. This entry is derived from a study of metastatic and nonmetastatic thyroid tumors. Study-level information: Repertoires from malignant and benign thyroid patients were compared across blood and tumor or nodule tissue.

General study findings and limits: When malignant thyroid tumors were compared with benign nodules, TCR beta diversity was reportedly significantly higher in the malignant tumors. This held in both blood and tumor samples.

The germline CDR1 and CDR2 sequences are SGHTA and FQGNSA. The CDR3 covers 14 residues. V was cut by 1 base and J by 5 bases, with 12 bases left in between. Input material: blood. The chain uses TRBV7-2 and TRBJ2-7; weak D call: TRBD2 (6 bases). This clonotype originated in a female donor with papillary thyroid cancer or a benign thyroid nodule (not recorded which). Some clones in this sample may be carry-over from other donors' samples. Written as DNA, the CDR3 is TGTGCCAGCAGCTTAGTGCGGGGAGTGGACGAGCAGTACTTC. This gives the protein CASSLVRGVDEQYF.